The 11 T cell receptor beta chains reported below all come from one sample, sequenced in a study of cytomegalovirus exposure and HLA in healthy donors. The PCR had 60 Vbeta and 13 Jbeta primers. The protocol was immunoSEQ multiplex PCR, while the TCRdb copy is restricted to in-frame clones and leaves out a portion. The listing records roughly 100,000 clones. The sequenced sample consisted of PBMCs. All receptors derive from a man in his forties or fifties in good health and CMV-seronegative.

The chain uses TRBV19 and TRBJ2-7; weak D call: TRBD2 (5 bases). This CDR3 comprises 15 residues. V was shortened by 2 bases and J by 5 bases, with 16 bases between the two germline ends. Germline CDR1 LNHDA, CDR2 SQIVND (reference sequence). CDR3: CASSIRGSISHEQYF. The CDR3 DNA sequence: TGTGCCAGTAGTATAAGAGGGAGCATTTCCCACGAGCAGTACTTC.

This sequence joins TRBV7-9 and TRBJ1-4; 9 nucleotides line up with TRBD1. The CDR3 runs to 16 residues. The V and J ends lost 5 bases and 5 bases, in that order; junction bases with no gene match: 9. Germline assignment: CDR1 SEHNR and CDR2 FQNEAQ (reference sequence). The CDR3 DNA sequence: TGTGCCAGCAGCCCGATTGGGACAGGGTACAATGAAAAACTGTTTTTT. It specifies CASSPIGTGYNEKLFF. The full variable domain, with the rest looked up from reference TRBV7-9 and TRBJ1-4, is DTGVSQNPRHKITKRGQNVTFRCDPISEHNRLYWYRQTLGQGPEFLTYFQNEAQLEKSRLLSDRFSAERPKGSFSTLEIQRTEQGDSAMYLCASSPIGTGYNEKLFFGSGTQLSVL.

The chain combines TRBV4-2 with TRBJ1-2, with a weak D call TRBD1 (5 bases). With 4 bases removed from V and 4 bases from J, the gap between germline ends came to 19 bases. Germline loops: CDR1 LGHNA, CDR2 YNFKEQ. The length of the CDR3 is 16 residues. CDR3 DNA sequence: TGTGCCAGCAGCCGGGTCCCCGAGACAGACGCCTATGGCTACACCTTC. It is translated as CASSRVPETDAYGYTF.

V usage is TRBV29-1 and J usage is TRBJ1-1; D unresolved. V dropped 3 bases and J dropped 1 base, with 3 bases sitting between them. In germline, CDR1 is SQVTM, CDR2 ANQGSEA. The CDR3 sequence is 11 residues long. CDR3 sequence reads: CSVDSNTEAFF. The CDR3 region has the DNA TGCAGCGTTGACTCGAACACTGAAGCTTTCTTT.

This chain links TRBV5-4 with TRBJ2-3; 10 positions match TRBD2. This CDR3 has 18 residues. Germline CDR1 and CDR2: SGHNT and YYREEE (reference sequence). V shed 3 bases, J shed 2 bases, and the junction held 12 bases outside the gene matches. CDR3 coding DNA: TGTGCCAGCAGCTCCTCTTCTAGCGGGAGTTCCCTCACAGATACGCAGTATTTT. Amino acids: CASSSSSSGSSLTDTQYF.

The V and J genes are TRBV28 and TRBJ2-5; 12 bases agree with TRBD2. The CDR3 is 16 residues long. CDR1 and CDR2 from the germline V gene are MDHEN and SYDVKM. J gave up 6 bases and V 1 base, and 6 bases lay outside the gene matches. The CDR3 nucleotides are TGTGCCAGCAGTTTATCGGGACTAGCGGGTGGAAAGACCCAGTACTTC. This sequence encodes CASSLSGLAGGKTQYF.

The chain joins TRBV5-6 to TRBJ1-5; the D is unclear. Deletions cut 4 bases from V and 0 bases from J, with 5 bases between. The CDR3 has 13 amino acids. Germline V CDR1 and CDR2: SGHDT, YYEEEE. The CDR3 region is CASSEYSNQPQHF. For the CDR3, the DNA is TGTGCCAGCAGCGAGTATAGCAATCAGCCCCAGCATTTT.

CDR3 residues: CASSKYTGAGETQYF. CDR3 coding DNA: TGTGCCAGCAGTAAATACACAGGGGCAGGGGAGACCCAGTACTTC. The chain carries TRBV28 and TRBJ2-5, with TRBD1 matching 7 bases. This CDR3 has 15 amino acids. The V gene's germline CDR1 is MDHEN and CDR2 SYDVKM. The J segment lost 5 bases and the V segment lost 5 bases, leaving 11 bases of the junction unmatched.

The chain joins TRBV30 to TRBJ1-1; D gene unclear. CDR1 GTSNPN and CDR2 SVGIG come from the germline V gene (reference sequence). V dropped 5 bases and J dropped 1 base, with 8 bases sitting between them. The CDR3 totals 12 residues. CDR3: CAWESGNTEAFF. The CDR3 DNA sequence: TGTGCCTGGGAATCGGGGAACACTGAAGCTTTCTTT.

The chain employs TRBV4-1 and TRBJ2-7; TRBD1 is a possible D gene (5 bases). CDR3 size: 17 residues. Germline values: CDR1 MGHRA, CDR2 YSYEKL. V was cut by 0 bases and J by 0 bases, with 15 bases left in between. CDR3 DNA sequence: TGCGCCAGCAGCCAAGATCCGGGCAGGGCACTCTCCTACGAGCAGTACTTC. Amino acid sequence: CASSQDPGRALSYEQYF.

This rearrangement joins TRBV7-2 to TRBJ2-7; 11 bases are shared with TRBD2. CDR1 is SGHTA, CDR2 FQGNSA, per germline. Unmatched junction bases numbered 3, after V lost 5 bases and J lost 3 bases. The CDR3 spans 14 residues. CDR3 residues: CASSETSGDYEQYF. In DNA form, the CDR3 reads TGTGCCAGCAGCGAGACTAGCGGGGACTACGAGCAGTACTTC.